These T cell receptor beta chains were read from a single sample in a study of shared clonotypes between healthy human individuals. TCRdb's table, derived via immunoSEQ multiplex PCR, lists solely in-frame clones and lacks some. The sample has millions of clones; about 95% are singletons. Sequenced sample: naive CD8+ T cells sorted from blood. The source is a man younger than 30 in good health. Each CDR3 is given with its conserved first and last residue. D genes are given only for firm matches. Clone size is shown for a subset of rows, as once, few, many or a class of expanded clone.

TGTGCCAGTAGTATTGAACAGTACACTGAAGCTTTCTTT,CASSIEQYTEAFF,TRBV19,-,TRBJ1-1,few
TGCGCCAGCAGCCAAGGGACAGGGTGGACTAGCGGGAGGCCTTACAATGAGCAGTTCTTC,CASSQGTGWTSGRPYNEQFF,TRBV4-3,TRBD2,TRBJ2-1,-
TGCAGCGTCCTACAGGGTACTGAAGCTTTCTTT,CSVLQGTEAFF,TRBV29-1,-,TRBJ1-1,few
TGTGCCAGCAGGGGTGGGAAGTACAATGAGCAGTTCTTC,CASRGGKYNEQFF,TRBV6-4,-,TRBJ2-1,once
TGTGCCTGGAGTGGTCCCGGGACCAACGCCGGCTACACCTTC,CAWSGPGTNAGYTF,TRBV30,-,TRBJ1-2,-
TGTGCCAGCAGCGTAGGGGGGCCGTACTACGAGCAGTACTTC,CASSVGGPYYEQYF,TRBV9,-,TRBJ2-7,-
TGCGCCAGCAGCCAACGGGACACTACCTACGAGCAGTACTTC,CASSQRDTTYEQYF,TRBV4-1,-,TRBJ2-7,-
TGTGCCAGCAGGACCGGGACAGGGGATTCACCCCTCCACTTT,CASRTGTGDSPLHF,TRBV2,TRBD1,TRBJ1-6,-
TGTGCCAGCAGCCCCTTCGGGACAGGGTACAATGAGCAGTTCTTC,CASSPFGTGYNEQFF,TRBV7-9,TRBD1,TRBJ2-1,-
TGTGCCAGACGGGGTTATCGGAATATTACTAGCACAGATACGCAGTATTTT,CARRGYRNITSTDTQYF,TRBV5-3,-,TRBJ2-3,-
TGTGCCAGCAGCGGGACTGAAGACCATGAGCAGTTCTTC,CASSGTEDHEQFF,TRBV2,-,TRBJ2-1,-
TGTGCCAGCAGTGAGGGACTAACATGGGGAGAGCAGTACTTC,CASSEGLTWGEQYF,TRBV2,TRBD2,TRBJ2-7,once
TGCGCCAGCAGCTTGGTAGGTAGCGGTATACCTCAAGAGACCCAGTACTTC,CASSLVGSGIPQETQYF,TRBV5-1,-,TRBJ2-5,-
TGTGCCAGCAGCCAAGAGGTAGGGATCGGAGCCTACGAGCAGTACTTC,CASSQEVGIGAYEQYF,TRBV4-2,-,TRBJ2-7,-
TGTGCCATCAGCAGCGGGGACTCCTACGAGCAGTACTTC,CAISSGDSYEQYF,TRBV10-3,TRBD2,TRBJ2-7,-
TGCGCCAGCAGCCAAGATCAAACAGCGGGAGGTCCGAGCTCCTACAATGAGCAGTTCTTC,CASSQDQTAGGPSSYNEQFF,TRBV4-1,TRBD2,TRBJ2-1,once
TGTGCCAGCAGTGGCGGCCCGGGGCACTACGAGCAGTACTTC,CASSGGPGHYEQYF,TRBV6-5,-,TRBJ2-7,-
TGTGCCAGCAGCCTGGGTGGGGGGGTTGAAGCTTTCTTT,CASSLGGGVEAFF,TRBV5-4,-,TRBJ1-1,-
TGTGCCAGCAGCTTATTAAGCACCGGGGAGCTGTTTTTT,CASSLLSTGELFF,TRBV11-2,-,TRBJ2-2,-
TGTGTGACCTCCGGGGGCCAGGGCACAGATACGCAGTATTTT,CVTSGGQGTDTQYF,TRBV30,-,TRBJ2-3,-
TGTGCCAGCAGCTTGGTGGGCAATCAGCCCCAGCATTTT,CASSLVGNQPQHF,TRBV5-6,-,TRBJ1-5,once
TGTGCCTGGAGTGTAGACCAGGGGGGTTACGAGCAGTACTTC,CAWSVDQGGYEQYF,TRBV30,-,TRBJ2-7,-